The present entry profiles one TCR beta chain with its context. The record originates from a study of blood T cell repertoires in COVID-19. The overall study: Samples representing acute and convalescent COVID-19 were sourced from the United States, Italy and Spain. The cDNA or gDNA used as material had been derived from T cells, B-cell-depleted T cells, or PBMCs.

The table came from immunoSEQ multiplex PCR; TCRdb's copy has only in-frame clones and leaves some out. This table holds hundreds of thousands of clones, approximately 80% found once. Germline V lookup: CDR1 SGHRS, CDR2 YFSETQ. V lost 4 bases and J lost 2; bases outside the gene matches: 5. The CDR3 loop spans 15 amino acids. Sequences were obtained from peripheral blood. This chain connects TRBV5-1 to TRBJ2-7, with 11 nucleotides matching TRBD2. This receptor was identified in a woman older than 75 with active or convalescent COVID-19. Here the CDR3 reads CASSIGLAGTYEQYF. As DNA, the CDR3 is TGCGCCAGCAGCATCGGACTAGCGGGTACCTACGAGCAGTACTTC.